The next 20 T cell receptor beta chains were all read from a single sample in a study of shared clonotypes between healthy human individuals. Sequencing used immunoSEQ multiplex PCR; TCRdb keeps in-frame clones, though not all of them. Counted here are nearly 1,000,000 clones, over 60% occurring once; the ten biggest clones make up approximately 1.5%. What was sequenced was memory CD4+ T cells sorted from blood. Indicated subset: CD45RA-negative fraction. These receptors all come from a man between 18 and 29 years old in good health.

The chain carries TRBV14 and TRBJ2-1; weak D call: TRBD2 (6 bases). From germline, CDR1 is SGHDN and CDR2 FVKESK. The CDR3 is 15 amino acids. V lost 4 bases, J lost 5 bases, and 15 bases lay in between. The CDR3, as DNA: TGTGCCAGCAGCCCAAGGCGGGACCCGAACAATGAGCAGTTCTTC. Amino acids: CASSPRRDPNNEQFF.

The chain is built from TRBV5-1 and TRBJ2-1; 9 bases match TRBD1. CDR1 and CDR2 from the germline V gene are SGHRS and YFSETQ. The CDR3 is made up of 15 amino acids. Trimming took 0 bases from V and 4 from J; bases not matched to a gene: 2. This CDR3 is CASSLATGGYNEQFF. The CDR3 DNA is TGCGCCAGCAGCTTGGCGACAGGGGGGTACAATGAGCAGTTCTTC.

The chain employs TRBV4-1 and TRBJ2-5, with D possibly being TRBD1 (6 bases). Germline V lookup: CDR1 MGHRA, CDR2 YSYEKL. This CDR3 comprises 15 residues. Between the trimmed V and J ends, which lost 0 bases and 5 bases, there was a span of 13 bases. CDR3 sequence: CASSQEHSGAETQYF. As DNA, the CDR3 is TGCGCCAGCAGCCAAGAGCACTCAGGGGCGGAGACCCAGTACTTC.

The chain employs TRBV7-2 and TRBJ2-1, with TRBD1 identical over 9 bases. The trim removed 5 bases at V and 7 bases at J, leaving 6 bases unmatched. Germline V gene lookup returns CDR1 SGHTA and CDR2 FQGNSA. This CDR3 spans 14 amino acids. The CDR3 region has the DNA TGTGCCAGCAGCCGGACAGGGGTAAGGAATGAGCAGTTCTTC. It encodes CASSRTGVRNEQFF.

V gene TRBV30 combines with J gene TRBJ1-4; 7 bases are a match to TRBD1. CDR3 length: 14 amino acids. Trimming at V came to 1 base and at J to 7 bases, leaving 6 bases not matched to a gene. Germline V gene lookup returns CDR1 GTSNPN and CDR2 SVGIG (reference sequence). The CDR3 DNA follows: TGTGCCTGGAGTGAGGGGGCGAGGGTTGAAAAACTGTTTTTT. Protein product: CAWSEGARVEKLFF.

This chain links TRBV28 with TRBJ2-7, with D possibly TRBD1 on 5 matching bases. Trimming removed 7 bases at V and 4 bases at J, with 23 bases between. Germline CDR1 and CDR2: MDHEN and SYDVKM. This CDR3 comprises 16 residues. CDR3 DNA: TGTGCCAGCACTACCACTGGGGCCCCACACAGGTACGAGCAGTACTTC. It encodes CASTTTGAPHRYEQYF.

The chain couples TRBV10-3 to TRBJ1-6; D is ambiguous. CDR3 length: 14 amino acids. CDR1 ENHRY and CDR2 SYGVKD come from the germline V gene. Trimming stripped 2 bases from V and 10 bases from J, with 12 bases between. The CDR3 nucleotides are TGTGCCATCAGTGAGGGCGGGCGTGGGTCACCCCTCCACTTT. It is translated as CAISEGGRGSPLHF.

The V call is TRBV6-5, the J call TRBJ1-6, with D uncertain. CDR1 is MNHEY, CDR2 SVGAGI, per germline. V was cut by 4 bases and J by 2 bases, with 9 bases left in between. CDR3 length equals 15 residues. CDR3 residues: CASSSRPTYNSPLHF. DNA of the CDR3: TGTGCCAGCAGTTCTCGACCGACCTATAATTCACCCCTCCACTTT.

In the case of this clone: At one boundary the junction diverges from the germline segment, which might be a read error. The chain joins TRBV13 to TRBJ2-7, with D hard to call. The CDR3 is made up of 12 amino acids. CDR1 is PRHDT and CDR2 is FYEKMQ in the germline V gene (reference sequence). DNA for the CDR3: TGTGCCAGCAGCTTATACGGCTACGAGCGGTACTTC. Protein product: CASSLYGYERYF.

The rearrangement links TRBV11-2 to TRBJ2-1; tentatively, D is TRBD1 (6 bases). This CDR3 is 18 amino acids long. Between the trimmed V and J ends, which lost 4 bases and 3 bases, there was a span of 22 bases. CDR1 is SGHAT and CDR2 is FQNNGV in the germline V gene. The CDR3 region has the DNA TGTGCCAGCAGCTCACGGGGAAACAGGGAAGGCCTCTACAATGAGCAGTTCTTC. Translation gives CASSSRGNREGLYNEQFF.

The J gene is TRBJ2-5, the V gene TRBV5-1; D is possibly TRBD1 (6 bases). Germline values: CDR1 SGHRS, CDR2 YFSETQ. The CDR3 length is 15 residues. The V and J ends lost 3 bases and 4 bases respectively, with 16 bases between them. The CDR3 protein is CASSSDRKKGETQYF. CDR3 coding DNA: TGCGCCAGCAGCTCTGACAGGAAGAAGGGAGAGACCCAGTACTTC.

The CDR3 is CASLGPAEKLFF. CDR3 in DNA: TGTGCCAGTTTGGGGCCGGCTGAAAAACTGTTTTTT. This sequence joins TRBV19 and TRBJ1-4, with a tentative D call TRBD1 (5 bases). Trimming pared 8 bases from V and 7 bases from J, leaving 11 bases between. There are 12 residues in the CDR3. The germline V gene has CDR1 LNHDA and CDR2 SQIVND (reference sequence). The full variable domain, with the rest looked up from reference TRBV19 and TRBJ1-4, is DGGITQSPKYLFRKEGQNVTLSCEQNLNHDAMYWYRQDPGQGLRLIYYSQIVNDFQKGDIAEGYSVSREKKESFPLTVTSAQKNPTAFYLCASLGPAEKLFFGSGTQLSVL.

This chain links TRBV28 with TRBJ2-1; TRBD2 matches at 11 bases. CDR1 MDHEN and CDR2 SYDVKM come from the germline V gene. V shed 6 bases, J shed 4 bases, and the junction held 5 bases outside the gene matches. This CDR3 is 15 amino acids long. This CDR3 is CASRPTSGVYNEQFF. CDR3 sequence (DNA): TGTGCCAGCAGACCGACTAGCGGGGTATACAATGAGCAGTTCTTC. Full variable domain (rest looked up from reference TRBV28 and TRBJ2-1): DVKVTQSSRYLVKRTGEKVFLECVQDMDHENMFWYRQDPGLGLRLIYFSYDVKMKEKGDIPEGYSVSREKKERFSLILESASTNQTSMYLCASRPTSGVYNEQFFGPGTRLTVL.

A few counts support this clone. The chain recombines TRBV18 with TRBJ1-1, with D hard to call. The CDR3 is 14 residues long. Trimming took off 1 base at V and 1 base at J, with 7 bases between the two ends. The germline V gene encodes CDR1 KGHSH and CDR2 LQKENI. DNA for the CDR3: TGTGCCAGCTCACCACTAAATGGGAACACTGAAGCTTTCTTT. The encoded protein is CASSPLNGNTEAFF.

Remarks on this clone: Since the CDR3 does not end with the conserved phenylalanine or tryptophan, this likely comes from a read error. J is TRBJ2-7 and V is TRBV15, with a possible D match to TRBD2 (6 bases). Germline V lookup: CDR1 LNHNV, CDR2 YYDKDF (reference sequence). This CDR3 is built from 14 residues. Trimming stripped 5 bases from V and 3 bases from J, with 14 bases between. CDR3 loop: CATSPRTGLYEQYL. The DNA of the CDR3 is TGTGCCACCAGCCCAAGGACGGGACTCTACGAGCAGTACCTC.

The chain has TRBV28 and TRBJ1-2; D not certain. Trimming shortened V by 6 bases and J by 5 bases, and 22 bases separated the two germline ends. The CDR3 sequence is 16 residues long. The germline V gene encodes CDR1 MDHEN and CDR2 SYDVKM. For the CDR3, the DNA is TGTGCCAGCAGGATAAGACCGGGAATCCACGGTTATGGCTACACCTTC. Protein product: CASRIRPGIHGYGYTF.

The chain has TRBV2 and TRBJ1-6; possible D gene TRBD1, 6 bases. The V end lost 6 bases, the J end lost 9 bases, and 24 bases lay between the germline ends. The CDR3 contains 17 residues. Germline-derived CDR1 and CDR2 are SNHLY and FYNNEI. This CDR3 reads CASRSQGNKYLGSPLHF. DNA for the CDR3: TGTGCCAGCAGGAGCCAGGGGAACAAATATTTAGGTTCACCCCTCCACTTT.

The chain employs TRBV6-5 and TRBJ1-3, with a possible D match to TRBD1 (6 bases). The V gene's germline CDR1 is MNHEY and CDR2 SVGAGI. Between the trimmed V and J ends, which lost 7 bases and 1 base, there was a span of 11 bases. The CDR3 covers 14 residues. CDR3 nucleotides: TGTGCCAGCACACGAGGGGGATCTGGAAACACCATATATTTT. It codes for CASTRGGSGNTIYF.

CDR3 residues: CASSGRDGLSEQYF. CDR3 nucleotide sequence: TGTGCCAGCTCGGGCCGGGACGGTCTCTCCGAGCAGTACTTC. This sequence joins TRBV18 and TRBJ2-7, with D perhaps matching TRBD1 or TRBD2 (5 bases each). CDR3 length: 14 residues. Germline CDR1 and CDR2: KGHSH and LQKENI. The V end lost 6 bases, the J end lost 6 bases, and 18 bases lay between the germline ends. The full variable domain, completed using reference TRBV18 and TRBJ2-7, is NAGVMQNPRHLVRRRGQEARLRCSPMKGHSHVYWYRQLPEEGLKFMVYLQKENIIDESGMPKERFSAEFPKEGPSILRIQQVVRGDSAAYFCASSGRDGLSEQYFGPGTRLTVT.

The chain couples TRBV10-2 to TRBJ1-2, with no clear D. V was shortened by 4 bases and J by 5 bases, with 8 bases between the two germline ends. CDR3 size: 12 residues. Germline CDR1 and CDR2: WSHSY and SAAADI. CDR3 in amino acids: CASSGAGYGYTF. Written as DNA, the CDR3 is TGCGCCAGCAGTGGGGCCGGGTATGGCTACACCTTC.